These T cell receptor beta chains were read from a single sample in a study of low-dose radiotherapy and immunotherapy resistance in tumors. TCRdb fed the reads into MiXCR, producing one record per CDR3 protein. The top ten hold around 10% of the sample, which has roughly 40,000 distinct CDR3 sequences, around a quarter seen once. Specimen: PBMCs, collected after low-dose radiotherapy plus immunotherapy. These receptors all stem from a male donor with prostate cancer. Both conserved end residues are part of each CDR3. D genes are given only for firm matches. The size entry is marked missing in some rows and otherwise reads once, few, many or a size class.

D: -; J: TRBJ2-2; size: -; V: TRBV13; CDR3: CASSPRSDYTGELFF; DNA: TGTGCCAGCAGCCCTCGGTCAGACTACACCGGGGAGCTGTTTTTT
D: -; J: TRBJ1-1; size: many; V: TRBV10-3; CDR3: CAIRRDTEAFF; DNA: TGTGCCATCCGTAGGGACACTGAAGCTTTCTTT
D: -; J: TRBJ1-2; size: many; V: TRBV25-1; CDR3: CASSPWGEGYTF; DNA: TGTGCCAGCAGTCCTTGGGGAGAGGGCTACACCTTC
D: -; J: TRBJ1-2; size: many; V: TRBV7-8; CDR3: CASSLSGGWYGYTF; DNA: TGTGCCAGCAGCTTAAGTGGGGGTTGGTATGGCTACACCTTC
D: TRBD2; J: TRBJ2-1; size: many; V: TRBV10-3; CDR3: CAMLAGEGNEQFF; DNA: TGTGCCATGCTAGCGGGAGAAGGCAATGAGCAGTTCTTC
D: TRBD1; J: TRBJ2-7; size: many; V: TRBV5-6; CDR3: CASNNIGQGLTRSYEQYF; DNA: TGTGCCAGCAACAATATAGGACAGGGGCTGACAAGATCCTACGAGCAGTACTTC
D: TRBD2; J: TRBJ2-2; size: -; V: TRBV5-4; CDR3: CASSLGSPTSGNPWVTGELFF; DNA: TGTGCCAGCAGCTTGGGGAGTCCGACTAGCGGGAATCCATGGGTCACCGGGGAGCTGTTTTTT
D: TRBD2; J: TRBJ2-3; size: many; V: TRBV5-5; CDR3: CASSRPFAGGLRSTDTQYF; DNA: TGTGCCAGCAGCCGACCATTCGCGGGGGGCCTACGTAGCACAGATACGCAGTATTTT
D: TRBD2; J: TRBJ2-2; size: few; V: TRBV5-1; CDR3: CASSSGTSNTGELFF; DNA: TGCGCCAGCAGCTCCGGGACTAGTAACACCGGGGAGCTGTTTTTT
D: -; J: TRBJ1-2; size: many; V: TRBV5-1; CDR3: CASSLARIDYGYTF; DNA: TGCGCCAGCAGCTTGGCACGGATCGACTATGGCTACACCTTC
D: -; J: TRBJ2-5; size: many; V: TRBV19; CDR3: CASSPSISAQETQYF; DNA: TGTGCCAGTAGTCCTTCGATCTCGGCGCAAGAGACCCAGTACTTC
D: -; J: TRBJ2-7; size: many; V: TRBV10-3; CDR3: CAISPSSYEQYF; DNA: TGTGCCATCAGTCCCTCTTCCTACGAGCAGTACTTC
D: -; J: TRBJ2-3; size: -; V: TRBV14; CDR3: CASSPEPGDTQYF; DNA: TGTGCCAGCAGCCCCGAGCCGGGGGATACGCAGTATTTT
D: TRBD1; J: TRBJ2-2; size: many; V: TRBV11-2; CDR3: CASSSLGQGEVVELFF; DNA: TGTGCCAGCAGCAGCTTGGGACAGGGGGAAGTTGTGGAGCTGTTTTTT
D: TRBD2; J: TRBJ2-1; size: many; V: TRBV29-1; CDR3: CSGQTSGGINNEQFF; DNA: TGCAGCGGTCAGACTAGCGGGGGGATAAACAATGAGCAGTTCTTC
D: -; J: TRBJ1-2; size: -; V: TRBV7-2; CDR3: CASSSGQYGYTF; DNA: TGTGCCAGCAGCTCCGGCCAGTATGGCTACACCTTC
D: -; J: TRBJ2-3; size: many; V: TRBV12-3/TRBV12-4; CDR3: CASRPGQAQDTQYF; DNA: TGTGCCAGCAGGCCCGGGCAGGCACAAGATACGCAGTATTTT
D: -; J: TRBJ1-4; size: many; V: TRBV6-2/TRBV6-3; CDR3: CASISVEGVGEKLFF; DNA: TGTGCCAGCATAAGTGTCGAAGGGGTCGGGGAAAAACTGTTTTTT
D: TRBD2; J: TRBJ2-1; size: medium-sized; V: TRBV5-3; CDR3: CASSFSGSSYNEQFF; DNA: TGTGCCAGCAGTTTTAGCGGGAGCTCCTACAATGAGCAGTTCTTC
D: -; J: TRBJ2-7; size: -; V: TRBV19; CDR3: CASSILAGNYEQYF; DNA: TGTGCCAGTAGTATACTGGCGGGCAACTACGAGCAGTACTTC
D: TRBD2; J: TRBJ2-3; size: -; V: TRBV6-5; CDR3: CASSYPTSGGTDTQYF; DNA: TGTGCCAGCAGTTATCCGACTAGCGGGGGAACAGATACGCAGTATTTT
D: -; J: TRBJ2-2; size: -; V: TRBV10-3; CDR3: CATQGPGELFF; DNA: TGTGCCACCCAAGGACCCGGGGAGCTGTTTTTT
D: TRBD2; J: TRBJ2-3; size: many; V: TRBV14; CDR3: CASSQGRTVAGWTDTQYF; DNA: TGTGCCAGCAGCCAGGGGAGGACCGTAGCGGGGTGGACAGATACGCAGTATTTT
D: TRBD1; J: TRBJ2-1; size: -; V: TRBV5-1; CDR3: CASIPGTGHLNEQFF; DNA: TGCGCCAGCATTCCCGGGACAGGGCACCTAAATGAGCAGTTCTTC
D: -; J: TRBJ1-2; size: -; V: TRBV20-1; CDR3: CSAGGAVSYGYTF; DNA: TGCAGTGCCGGAGGGGCAGTAAGTTATGGCTACACCTTC
D: -; J: TRBJ2-4; size: many; V: TRBV11-2; CDR3: CASSPGVQRDLAKNIQYF; DNA: TGTGCCAGCAGCCCGGGGGTCCAAAGAGATCTAGCCAAAAACATTCAGTACTTC